What follows is one TCR beta chain and its context. This clonotype occurred many times. The antigen it binds to is not known. One base away there is no much larger clone; base qualities are not given. Amplification of TCR beta CDR3 regions was carried out from RNA transcripts. The first round of RT-PCR for the TCR CDR3 was performed with the HTBI primer set and the Qiagen OneStep RT-PCR kit. The libraries were constructed in a second round of multiplex PCR and then size-selected and purified. Sequencing of the libraries was done on an Illumina HiSeq2000 using paired-end 100 bp reads. In the source study's methods: Raw data were processed with SOAPnuke, discarding reads with adapters, uncalled bases, mean Phred below 15, or no exact constant-primer or identifier match. High-quality paired reads were merged with COPE v1.2.5, and unique nucleotide sequences were defined as clonotypes. Clonotypes were aligned to IMGT TRBV, TRBD and TRBJ reference segments using MiTCR v1.1. The analysis included only V-J combinations with a frequency above 0.0001, which together covered more than 98% of the repertoires. A TCS score was defined as the ratio between F50 (clonal expansion) and ExV (chaos), using BLOSUM62-based TCRdist between CDR3 peptides within each V-J. Welch's t-statistics and random forest reduced 500 to 550 V-J features to around 14, which were used in a naive Bayes classifier (R e1071). In TCRdb, the public reads were trimmed at Q25 with fastp and aligned with MiXCR, with productive beta chains retained. Rows are combined by CDR3 protein, so each entry shows the most common genes and DNA. The V and J calls and clone size come from TCRdb's table, not from the authors' own analysis. In this sample the table shows fewer than 250,000 distinct CDR3 sequences, 17% of which occur a single time. Clones ranked in the top ten supply under 65% of the sample.

This sample stems from a study of T cells in Graves' hyperthyroidism and ophthalmopathy (dated by TCRdb to between 2018 and 2020). For context, the study as a whole: Peripheral blood was collected at initial diagnosis, before any treatment. A discovery cohort of roughly 100 patients, roughly 45 with Graves' ophthalmopathy and about 60 with stable Graves' hyperthyroidism, was used to find distinguishing TCR V-J signatures. Whether ophthalmopathy could be predicted prospectively was tested in an independent validation cohort made up of approximately 19 hyperthyroidism patients plus 17 patients who later progressed to ophthalmopathy. The 95 to 100 discovery patients were randomly divided into training and test sets at a 7:3 ratio. The study also compared thyroid tissue and blood T-cell repertoires from a handful of Graves' hyperthyroidism patients. Following sampling, methimazole starting at 30 mg daily was given to hyperthyroidism patients, and high-dose intravenous methylprednisolone was given to ophthalmopathy patients. According to the paper, TCR Vbeta CDR3 sequencing was carried out on 135 peripheral blood samples, which came from some 41 ophthalmopathy, 75 or so hyperthyroidism and roughly 17 progressor patients.

CDR3 length: 15 amino acids, cysteine to phenylalanine. The read is trimmed to its CDR3 DNA, 45 bases read in frame from base 1. After removal of 6 bases from V and 6 bases from J, the junction retains 10 bases not matched to a gene. Graves' hyperthyroidism was defined as stable when no progression to ophthalmopathy occurred over 18 months of follow-up. The hyperthyroidism patients were between 18 and 65 years old and newly diagnosed, with a disease duration of less than 2 months. Exclusion was applied to patients with uncontrolled infections, other autoimmune diseases, pregnancy or lactation. Clinical symptoms, serum thyroxine and TRAb, thyroid ultrasound, and orbital computed tomography formed the basis for the diagnoses. PBMCs were separated from 10 ml of fresh peripheral blood using Ficoll-Paque density gradient centrifugation. Trizol reagent was used to extract total RNA, and RNA quality was then checked on an Agilent 2100 Bioanalyzer.

General conclusions and limits of the study: In validation, the model predicted progression to ophthalmopathy with approximately 71% sensitivity and about 72% specificity, a median of around 6.6 months before onset. Most expanded thyroid clonotypes (frequency above 0.001) were also detected in blood, a finding suggesting that blood repertoires may reflect thyroid immune responses. A 13 V-J signature model separated ophthalmopathy from stable hyperthyroidism, with around 91% sensitivity and approximately 81% specificity in cross-validation and 80%/75% in testing. No statistical method was used to fix the sample size in advance, and group allocation was not hidden from the investigators.

This TCR was recovered from a man aged 50-59 years with Graves' hyperthyroidism. Here the chain combines TRBV12-3 or TRBV12-4 and TRBJ1-1; 10 bases in the junction line up with TRBD1. Sequencing was carried out using blood. This receptor carries the CDR3 CASSPYGTGAPEAFF. The DNA sequence is TGTGCCAGCAGCCCATACGGGACAGGGGCCCCTGAAGCTTTCTTT.